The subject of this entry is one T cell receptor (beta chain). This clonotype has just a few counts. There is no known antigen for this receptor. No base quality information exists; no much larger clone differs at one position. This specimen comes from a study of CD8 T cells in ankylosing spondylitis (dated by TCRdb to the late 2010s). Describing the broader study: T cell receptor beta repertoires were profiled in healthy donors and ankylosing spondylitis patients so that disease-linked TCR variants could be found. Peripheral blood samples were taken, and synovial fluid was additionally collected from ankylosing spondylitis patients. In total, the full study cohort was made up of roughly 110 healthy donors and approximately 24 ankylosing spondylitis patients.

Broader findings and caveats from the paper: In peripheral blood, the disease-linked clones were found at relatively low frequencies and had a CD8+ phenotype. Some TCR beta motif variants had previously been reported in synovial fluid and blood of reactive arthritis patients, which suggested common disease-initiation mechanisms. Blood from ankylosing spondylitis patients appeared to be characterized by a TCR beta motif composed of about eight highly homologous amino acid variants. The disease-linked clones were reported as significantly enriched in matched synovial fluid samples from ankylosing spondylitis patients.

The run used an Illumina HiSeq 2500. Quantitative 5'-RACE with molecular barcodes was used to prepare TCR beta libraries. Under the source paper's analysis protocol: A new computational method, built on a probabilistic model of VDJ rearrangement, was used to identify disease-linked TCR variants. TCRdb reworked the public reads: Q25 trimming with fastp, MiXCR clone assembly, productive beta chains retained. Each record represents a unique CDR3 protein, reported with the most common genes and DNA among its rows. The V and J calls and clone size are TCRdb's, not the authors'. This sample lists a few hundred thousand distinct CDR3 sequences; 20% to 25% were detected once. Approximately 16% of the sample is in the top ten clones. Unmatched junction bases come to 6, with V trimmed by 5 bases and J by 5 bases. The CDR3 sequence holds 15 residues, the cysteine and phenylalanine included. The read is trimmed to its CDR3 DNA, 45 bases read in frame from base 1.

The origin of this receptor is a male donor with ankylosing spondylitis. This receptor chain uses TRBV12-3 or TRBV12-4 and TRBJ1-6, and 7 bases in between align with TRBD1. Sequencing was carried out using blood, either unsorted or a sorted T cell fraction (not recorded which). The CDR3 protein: CASSLRGTDNSPLHF. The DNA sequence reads TGTGCCAGCAGTCTCCGCGGGACAGATAATTCACCCCTCCACTTT.